This T cell receptor (beta chain) was recorded in a study of control samples from healthy donors and cancer patients (dated by TCRdb to 2020 to 2022). About this clone: The antigen it binds to is not known. Per-base qualities were not stored, and no clone one base away is much larger.

Taken from the germline V gene (reference sequence), the CDR1 and CDR2 loops are PRHDT and FYEKMQ. Deletion took 5 bases off V and 3 bases off J, with a span of 13 bases between the germline ends. The CDR3 numbers 14 residues from cysteine through phenylalanine. Of the read, only the CDR3 DNA is kept; its 42 bases are in frame from base 1. The library was generated by the immunoSEQ multiplex PCR assay. As stored in TCRdb, this immuneACCESS dataset retains in-frame rearrangements with V and J assigned. A fraction of the clones does not appear; measured against another copy, unresolved V genes explain less than half of the discrepancy, and the remainder lacks a known reason. Recorded for this sample are over 100,000 clones; roughly 92% of them occurred a single time. In total, the top ten clones hold less than 7% of the sample.

Sequencing input: blood. In this chain, TRBV13 is recombined with TRBJ1-1; the D segment could be TRBD1, given 6 matching bases. The sequence was obtained from a man in his late teens or twenties in good health. The CDR3 reads as follows: CASSRDNYYTEAFF. The nucleotides are TGTGCCAGCAGCCGGGACAACTATTACACTGAAGCTTTCTTT.